This paragraph covers one T cell receptor beta chain sequence. From RNA transcripts, TCR beta CDR3 regions were amplified. During a first-round RT-PCR of the TCR CDR3, the HTBI primer set was used. TCRdb re-called the multiplex PCR reads with MiXCR, one entry per CDR3 protein. The sample has 560,000 or so distinct CDR3 sequences, about 20% seen once. This specimen belongs to a study of T cells in Graves' hyperthyroidism and ophthalmopathy. The CDR3 has 19 amino acids. The J segment lost 5 bases and the V segment lost 4 bases, leaving 12 bases of the junction unmatched. CDR1 LNHDA and CDR2 SQIVND come from the germline V gene (reference sequence). Diagnostic decisions used clinical symptoms, serum thyroxine and TRAb, thyroid ultrasound and orbital computed tomography.

The sequence was obtained from a man aged 35 to 55 with Graves' ophthalmopathy. The chain couples TRBV19 to TRBJ2-3, with TRBD2 identical over 16 bases. The sequenced sample consisted of blood. The CDR3 loop reads CASSRGLAGGQSEQDTQYF. CDR3 bases: TGTGCCAGTAGTAGGGGACTAGCGGGAGGGCAGTCGGAACAAGATACGCAGTATTTT.